Listed here is a single TCR beta chain. The data belong to a study of T cell changes during pregnancy in multiple sclerosis. The V end lost 3 bases, the J end lost 4 bases, and 7 bases lay between the germline ends. The CDR3 sequence is 12 residues long. Germline V gives CDR1 GTSNPN, CDR2 SVGIG (reference sequence). Produced via immunoSEQ multiplex PCR; TCRdb's table is partial and in-frame only. The repertoire consists of 50,000 to 75,000 clones, with 93% occurring once and the leading ten covering 2.6%. Here the sequenced sample was CD8+ T cells from peripheral blood mononuclear cells, taken in the third trimester of pregnancy. The sequence was collected from a female donor with multiple sclerosis, enrolled in a pregnancy study. This rearrangement joins TRBV30 to TRBJ1-5; D gene unclear. The CDR3 sequence: CAWSPGNQPQHF. Here the CDR3 DNA reads TGTGCCTGGAGCCCGGGTAATCAGCCCCAGCATTTT.